Listed here are 22 T cell receptor beta chains from one sample, sequenced in a study of blood T cell repertoires in COVID-19. TCRdb's copy holds only in-frame clones and misses some; the assay was immunoSEQ multiplex PCR. This sample carries tens of thousands of clones, roughly four fifths of them seen once, and the ten largest clones take about 14%. The sequencing input was peripheral blood. These receptors all stem from a man aged 50-60 years with COVID-19, enrolled during active disease.

This chain joins TRBV7-9 and TRBJ2-3; D might be TRBD2 (5 bases). This CDR3 has 15 residues. Germline V gene data show CDR1 as SEHNR and CDR2 as FQNEAQ (reference sequence). V shed 4 bases and J shed 9 bases, with 20 bases lying between them. Written as DNA, the CDR3 is TGTGCCAGCAGCTCGACGCGGGCCGTAAAAGGAACGCAGTATTTT. The encoded protein is CASSSTRAVKGTQYF.

This chain joins TRBV5-4 and TRBJ2-2, with a weak D call TRBD1 (6 bases). The germline gives CDR1 SGHNT, CDR2 YYREEE (reference sequence). The CDR3 extends over 16 amino acids. Trimming took off 1 base at V and 5 bases at J, with 15 bases between the two ends. The chain's CDR3 is CASSLTGTKRTGELFF. CDR3 sequence (DNA): TGTGCCAGCAGCTTGACCGGGACAAAGCGGACCGGGGAGCTGTTTTTT.

The V gene is TRBV19, the J gene TRBJ2-2, with D possibly matching TRBD1 (6 bases). The CDR3 is made up of 16 amino acids. With 9 bases removed from V and 5 bases from J, the gap between germline ends came to 22 bases. Germline CDR1 is LNHDA and CDR2 is SQIVND (reference sequence). The CDR3, as DNA: TGTGCCAGCCGGGACATCGGCAGGAGCATAACCGGGGAGCTGTTTTTT. It encodes CASRDIGRSITGELFF.

In its sample, this clone was seen a few times. The rearrangement joins TRBV9 to TRBJ1-1, with unresolved D. The CDR3 loop spans 14 amino acids. The V end lost 0 bases, the J end lost 5 bases, and 11 bases lay between the germline ends. Per germline, CDR1 SGDLS and CDR2 YYNGEE. DNA of the CDR3: TGTGCCAGCAGCGTAGAGGGTGCGGGGACTGAAGCTTTCTTT. Translated, it gives CASSVEGAGTEAFF.

The chain recombines TRBV29-1 with TRBJ2-5, with D perhaps matching TRBD1 (5 bases). The CDR3 runs to 13 residues. Germline CDR1 and CDR2: SQVTM and ANQGSEA. Trimming cost V 5 bases and J 3 bases, with 13 bases left between them. CDR3 protein: CSVKNRLKETQYF. The CDR3 DNA is TGCAGCGTTAAAAACAGGTTAAAAGAGACCCAGTACTTC.

This chain connects TRBV11-1 to TRBJ1-4; D may be TRBD1 (6 bases). The germline V gene encodes CDR1 SGHAT and CDR2 FQDESV (reference sequence). The CDR3 runs 13 residues. V dropped 5 bases and J dropped 8 bases, with 12 bases sitting between them. The CDR3 nucleotides read TGTGCCAGCAGCCAGGGGACGGGCGAAAAACTGTTTTTT. Protein: CASSQGTGEKLFF.

As to this clone: Other DNA sequences in this sample translate to the same CDR3. The rearrangement joins TRBV6-4 to TRBJ2-3; 9 nucleotides agree with TRBD2. With 0 bases clipped from V and 1 base from J, the junction kept 2 bases outside the gene matches. The length of the CDR3 is 16 residues. Germline V gene data show CDR1 as MRHNA and CDR2 as SNTAGT. The CDR3: CASSDSRGGGTDTQYF. CDR3 nucleotide sequence: TGTGCCAGCAGTGACTCCCGCGGGGGGGGCACAGATACGCAGTATTTT.

The chain employs TRBV5-4 and TRBJ2-2, with a tentative D call TRBD2 (7 bases). V was trimmed by 4 bases and J by 2 bases, leaving 15 bases between them. CDR3 length: 16 amino acids. CDR1 and CDR2 from the germline V gene are SGHNT and YYREEE (reference sequence). In nucleotides, the CDR3 is TGTGCCAGCAGCCCCCGGGGGGCTAGAAACACCGGGGAGCTGTTTTTT. Encoded protein: CASSPRGARNTGELFF.

This clone was observed a single time. This rearrangement joins TRBV7-9 to TRBJ1-2, with 7 bases identical to TRBD1. Germline assignment: CDR1 SEHNR and CDR2 FQNEAQ (reference sequence). The length of the CDR3 is 15 residues. The V segment lost 4 bases and the J segment 4 bases; nucleotides outside the gene matches: 9. This chain's CDR3 is CASSSTGARPYGYTF. The CDR3, as DNA: TGTGCCAGCAGCTCAACAGGGGCCCGACCCTATGGCTACACCTTC.

This chain joins TRBV30 and TRBJ2-3, with 12 bases lining up with TRBD2. V trimming: 3 bases; J trimming: 4 bases; junction bases outside the gene matches: 8. In germline, CDR1 is GTSNPN, CDR2 SVGIG (reference sequence). CDR3 length: 16 amino acids. Written as DNA, the CDR3 is TGTGCCTGGAGCGATGGGACTAGCGGGTATTCAGATACGCAGTATTTT. As protein: CAWSDGTSGYSDTQYF.

The chain carries TRBV27 and TRBJ2-1; D is ambiguous. The CDR3 consists of 15 residues. The V gene lost 0 bases and the J gene lost 0 bases, with 6 bases spanning the gap. Germline CDR1 and CDR2: MNHEY and SMNVEV (reference sequence). CDR3 DNA: TGTGCCAGCAGTTTATCCATGAGCTCCTACAATGAGCAGTTCTTC. As protein: CASSLSMSSYNEQFF.

The CDR3 nucleotides read TGCGCCAGCAGCGGGACTAGCGGAAACAATGAGCAGTTCTTC. It is translated as CASSGTSGNNEQFF. The V call is TRBV5-1, the J call TRBJ2-1; 11 bases match TRBD2. The CDR3 is 14 amino acids. The trim removed 4 bases at V and 5 bases at J, leaving 2 bases unmatched. Germline V gene sequence: CDR1 SGHRS, CDR2 YFSETQ.

The chain carries TRBV4-3 and TRBJ1-2; D is undetermined. The germline gives CDR1 LGHNA, CDR2 YSLEER. CDR3 size: 15 residues. V lost 1 base to trimming and J lost 2 bases, with 11 bases between them. The CDR3, as DNA: TGCGCCAGCAGCCAAGGAGCGGGCGGGAACTATGGCTACACCTTC. Amino acids: CASSQGAGGNYGYTF.

This chain links TRBV9 with TRBJ2-5; TRBD2 agrees at 8 bases. V dropped 0 bases and J dropped 3; count of bases not matched to a gene: 1. Germline CDR1 and CDR2: SGDLS and YYNGEE. The CDR3 totals 14 residues. The CDR3 DNA follows: TGTGCCAGCAGCGTAGCGGGGGGGGAAGAGACCCAGTACTTC. Translation gives CASSVAGGEETQYF.

The chain links TRBV6-6 to TRBJ1-2, with D possibly being TRBD1 (5 bases). The ends were cut back, 5 bases at V and 0 bases at J, with 19 bases in the middle. The CDR3 is 17 residues long. Germline V gene lookup returns CDR1 MNHNY and CDR2 SVGAGI (reference sequence). For the CDR3, the DNA is TGTGCCAGCAGTCTCAGGGTGGCGGTTTTCTCTAACTATGGCTACACCTTC. It yields the protein CASSLRVAVFSNYGYTF.

This clone showed up just once. The V call is TRBV9, the J call TRBJ2-2; TRBD1 is a possible D gene (5 bases). CDR1 is SGDLS, CDR2 YYNGEE, per germline. This CDR3 spans 15 amino acids. The V end was cut by 0 bases, the J end by 7 bases, with 13 bases between. The CDR3 here is CASSVDQQGDGELFF. The CDR3 DNA reads TGTGCCAGCAGCGTAGATCAACAAGGGGACGGGGAGCTGTTTTTT.

The rearrangement joins TRBV13 to TRBJ2-7; TRBD2 aligns across 7 bases. This CDR3 has 15 amino acids. Per germline, CDR1 PRHDT and CDR2 FYEKMQ (reference sequence). Losses at the gene ends were 4 bases for V and 0 bases for J; bases not matched to a gene: 6. CDR3 amino acids: CASSWGGGTSYEQYF. The CDR3 DNA follows: TGTGCCAGCAGCTGGGGGGGAGGGACCTCCTACGAGCAGTACTTC.

The chain employs TRBV7-3 and TRBJ2-7; 8 nucleotides agree with TRBD2. The trim removed 2 bases at V and 1 base at J, leaving 4 bases unmatched. CDR1 and CDR2 from the germline V gene are SGHTA and FQGTGA. There are 15 residues in the CDR3. The CDR3 loop is CASSLGGGRSYEQYF. The CDR3, as DNA: TGTGCCAGCAGCTTAGGCGGGGGGAGATCCTACGAGCAGTACTTC.

V and J are TRBV6-5 and TRBJ2-5, with D uncertain. Between the trimmed V and J ends, which lost 0 bases and 0 bases, there was a span of 5 bases. The germline gives CDR1 MNHEY, CDR2 SVGAGI. The CDR3 loop spans 14 amino acids. CDR3 sequence reads: CASSYSTDQETQYF. The DNA for the CDR3 is TGTGCCAGCAGTTACTCAACAGACCAAGAGACCCAGTACTTC.

The V call is TRBV2, the J call TRBJ2-5; D perhaps matches TRBD2 (5 bases). The CDR3 has 13 residues. The V end lost 4 bases, the J end lost 5 bases, and 11 bases lay between the germline ends. The germline V gene encodes CDR1 SNHLY and CDR2 FYNNEI. The DNA for the CDR3 is TGTGCCAGCAGTGCCGGGGTTGGGGAGACCCAGTACTTC. Its protein is CASSAGVGETQYF.

The chain has TRBV24-1 and TRBJ1-5; maybe TRBD1 (6 bases). Trimming left V 3 bases short and J 10 bases short, with 9 bases between. Germline loops: CDR1 KGHDR, CDR2 SFDVKD. The CDR3 length is 12 residues. As DNA, the CDR3 is TGTGCCACCAGTGATGCAGGGGAACCCCAGCATTTT. Protein product: CATSDAGEPQHF.

V is TRBV6-2 or TRBV6-3 and J is TRBJ2-3; 11 nucleotides match TRBD2. Germline CDR1 reads MNHEY; CDR2 reads SVGEGT. The V and J ends lost 6 bases and 2 bases, in that order; junction bases with no gene match: 4. The CDR3 runs 15 residues. Written as DNA, the CDR3 is TGTGCCAGCAGCTCGGGACTAGCGGACACAGATACGCAGTATTTT. It codes for CASSSGLADTDTQYF.